This T cell receptor (beta chain) was retrieved from a study of blood T cell repertoires in COVID-19. As for the study in general: In each case, the material was cDNA or gDNA derived from T cells, B-cell-depleted T cells, or PBMCs.

Seattle enrolled patients during active infection and tracked them longitudinally. V lost 9 bases to trimming and J lost 5 bases; unmatched junction nucleotides: 12. The CDR3 is made up of 15 amino acids. Germline-derived CDR1 and CDR2 are SNHLY and FYNNEI. The assay was immunoSEQ multiplex PCR, and TCRdb's table has in-frame clones only and misses some. The data show 250,000 to 300,000 clones, roughly 90% seen once. The sequenced sample consisted of peripheral blood. The gene calls are TRBV2 and TRBJ2-3, with 9 bases aligning to TRBD2. The sequence was obtained from a woman between 65 and 79 years old with COVID-19, enrolled during active disease. The CDR3 DNA is TGTGCCAGTTGGCCTAGCGGGGACCGGGGAGATACGCAGTATTTT. Translation: CASWPSGDRGDTQYF.